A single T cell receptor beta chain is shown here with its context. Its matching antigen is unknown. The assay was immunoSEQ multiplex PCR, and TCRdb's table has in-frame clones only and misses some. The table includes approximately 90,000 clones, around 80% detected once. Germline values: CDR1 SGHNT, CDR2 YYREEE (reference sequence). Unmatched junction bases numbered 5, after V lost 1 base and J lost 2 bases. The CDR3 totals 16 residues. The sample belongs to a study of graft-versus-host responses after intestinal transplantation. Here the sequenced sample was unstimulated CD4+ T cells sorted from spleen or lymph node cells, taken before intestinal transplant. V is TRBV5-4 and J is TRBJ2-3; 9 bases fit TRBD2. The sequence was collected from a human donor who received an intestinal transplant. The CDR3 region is CASSLKAGGFTDTQYF. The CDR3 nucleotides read TGTGCCAGCAGCTTGAAGGCGGGGGGGTTCACAGATACGCAGTATTTT.